This T cell receptor (beta chain) was recovered during a study of T-cell reconstitution after alpha-beta-depleted transplantation in children. Study observations and caveats: High day-60 TCRbeta diversity in some patients came from surviving recipient T cells and thymic progenitors. Newly produced T cells mostly provided counts and TCRbeta diversity after one year, as hyperexpanded clones declined.

Germline-derived CDR1 and CDR2 are MNHEY and SVGAGI. V lost 0 bases and J lost 8, with 6 bases in between. CDR3 length: 12 residues. Preparing the TCRbeta library involved the use of unique molecular identifiers. TCRdb independently ran MiXCR on the PCR reads; one entry per CDR3 protein. The data contain about 830,000 distinct CDR3 sequences, approximately 15% of them seen just once; the ten biggest clones take up 5%. This clonotype was observed a few times. The antigen is unknown. V is TRBV6-5 and J is TRBJ2-3; D gene ambiguous. The sequence came from a male patient younger than 18 who had a stem cell transplant for acute lymphoblastic leukemia, so the T cells may come from the graft donor. Sample: PBMCs, mostly from graft donor cells, taken 360 days after TCRalphabeta/CD19-depleted stem cell transplant. The CDR3 reads CASSYSSGTQYF. The CDR3 DNA reads TGTGCCAGCAGTTACTCGAGTGGTACGCAGTATTTT.